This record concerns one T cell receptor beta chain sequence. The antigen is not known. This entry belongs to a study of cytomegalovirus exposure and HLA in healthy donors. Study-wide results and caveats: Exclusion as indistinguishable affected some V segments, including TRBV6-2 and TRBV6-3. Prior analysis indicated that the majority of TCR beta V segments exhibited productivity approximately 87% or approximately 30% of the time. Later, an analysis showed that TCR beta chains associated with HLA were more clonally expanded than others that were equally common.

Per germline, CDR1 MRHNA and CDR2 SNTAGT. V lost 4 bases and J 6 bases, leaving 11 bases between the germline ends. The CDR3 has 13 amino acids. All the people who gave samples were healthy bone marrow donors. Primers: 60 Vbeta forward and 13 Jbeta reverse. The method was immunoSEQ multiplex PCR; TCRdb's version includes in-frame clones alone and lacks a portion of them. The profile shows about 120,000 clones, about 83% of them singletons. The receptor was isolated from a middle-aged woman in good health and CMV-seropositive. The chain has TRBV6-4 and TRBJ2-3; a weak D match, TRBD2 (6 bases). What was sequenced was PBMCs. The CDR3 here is CASSAGREDTQYF. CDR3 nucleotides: TGTGCCAGCAGTGCGGGTCGGGAGGATACGCAGTATTTT.